This is a list of T cell receptor beta chains from one sample in a study of Tregs in tolerant kidney transplant recipients. Here immunoSEQ multiplex PCR was the method, and the copy in TCRdb shows in-frame clones only, minus some. This table has 200,000 to 300,000 clones, 84% appearing once. The source material was CD4+ T cells from blood. All receptors come from a human donor in good health. CDR3s include the opening cysteine and the closing phenylalanine or tryptophan. The D gene is left open where the match is weak. Clone size is shown for a subset of rows, as once, few, many or a class of expanded clone.

V gene,J gene,clone size,D gene,CDR3 DNA,CDR3 protein
TRBV29-1,TRBJ2-5,-,-,TGCAGCGTTGAGGTCACCCCCATGTACTTC,CSVEVTPMYF
TRBV18,TRBJ2-2,once,-,TGTGCCAGCTCACCGATGGACGGGCGGACAAGCGGGGAGCTGTTTTTT,CASSPMDGRTSGELFF
TRBV19,TRBJ1-5,-,-,TGTGCCAGTAGACCTGATCAGGGGCAGTCTCGCAATCAGCCCCAGCATTTT,CASRPDQGQSRNQPQHF
TRBV5-1,TRBJ1-1,-,-,TGCGCCAGCAGCTTGGAGGGGGGCAGTAGTACTGAAGCTTTCTTT,CASSLEGGSSTEAFF
TRBV29-1,TRBJ2-1,-,-,TGCAGCGTTACGAGTGGCAGAGACAATGAGCAGTTCTTC,CSVTSGRDNEQFF
TRBV18,TRBJ1-6,few,TRBD1,TGTGCCAGCTCACCTAACAGGGGTCATTCACCCCTCCACTTT,CASSPNRGHSPLHF
TRBV7-3,TRBJ1-1,-,-,TGTGCCAGCAGCCTCACCGGGGGGGACACTGAAGCTTTCTTT,CASSLTGGDTEAFF
TRBV9,TRBJ2-2,-,-,TGTGCCAGCAGCGTAGCTGTGGCCCCGACCGGGGAGCTGTTTTTT,CASSVAVAPTGELFF
TRBV2,TRBJ1-5,-,-,TGTGCCAGCAGTGACGTGGGACAAAGGCAGCCCCAGCATTTT,CASSDVGQRQPQHF
TRBV29-1,TRBJ2-7,-,-,TGCAGCGCTCACCTCGGCGGTTACGAGCAGTACTTC,CSAHLGGYEQYF
TRBV7-2,TRBJ2-7,-,-,TGTGCCAGCAGCTTTGGACGGGCCCCCCCCTACGAGCAGTACTTC,CASSFGRAPPYEQYF
TRBV7-9,TRBJ2-5,-,TRBD1,TGTGCCAGCAGCGGGGACAGCCTAGAGACCCAGTACTTC,CASSGDSLETQYF
TRBV14,TRBJ2-7,once,-,TGTGCCAGCAGCCAAGATTGGGTCGCCTACGAGCAGTACTTC,CASSQDWVAYEQYF
TRBV10-3,TRBJ2-5,once,-,TGTGCCATCAGTAAACAGGGAGGTGAAGAGACCCAGTACTTC,CAISKQGGEETQYF
TRBV6-6,TRBJ2-1,-,-,TGTGCCAGCAGTTCCCGTATCGGGAGTGATGAGCAGTTCTTC,CASSSRIGSDEQFF
TRBV9,TRBJ2-7,-,TRBD1,TGTGCCAGCAGCGTAGGCGGAGGGACAGGTACCTACGAGCAGTACTTC,CASSVGGGTGTYEQYF
TRBV6-6,TRBJ2-4,-,TRBD1,TGTGCCAGCAATACAGGGGGCCTTCAGTACTTC,CASNTGGLQYF
TRBV19,TRBJ1-3,-,-,TGTGCCAGTAGTGGCGACGCGGGGGCTCTACACACCATATATTTT,CASSGDAGALHTIYF
TRBV11-3,TRBJ2-1,-,TRBD2,TGTGCCAGCAGCTTAGGGACTAGCGGGAGGGTCAATGAGCAGTTCTTC,CASSLGTSGRVNEQFF
TRBV2,TRBJ1-2,-,-,TGTGCCAGGACCCAGGGGTCCTATGGCTACACCTTC,CARTQGSYGYTF
TRBV7-9,TRBJ2-7,-,TRBD2,TGTGCCAGCAGCCCACTAGCGGGGAGCTCCTACGAGCAGTACTTC,CASSPLAGSSYEQYF
TRBV7-8,TRBJ2-5,-,-,TGTGCCAGCAGCTTCGGTACAGGGATGGAGACCCAGTACTTC,CASSFGTGMETQYF
TRBV28,TRBJ1-2,-,TRBD1,TGTGCCAGCAGTTTGGGGTCCGCAGGGGGCTCTGGCTACACCTTC,CASSLGSAGGSGYTF
TRBV2,TRBJ1-1,-,-,TGTGCCAGCAGTGAAGACAGGGAATGGGGAGAAGCTTTCTTT,CASSEDREWGEAFF
TRBV5-1,TRBJ1-3,-,TRBD1,TGCGCCAGCAGCTTAGTAGGGACAGGACAAAACACCATATATTTT,CASSLVGTGQNTIYF
TRBV6-5,TRBJ1-6,-,-,TGTGCCAGCAGTTACTCGGGGGGCAGAGGACCCCTCCACTTT,CASSYSGGRGPLHF
TRBV19,TRBJ2-3,-,-,TGTGCCAGTAGTAACCGGGGAGGGGGTGAAGGGTATTTT,CASSNRGGGEGYF
TRBV7-8,TRBJ1-1,-,TRBD1,TGTGCCAGCAGCTTAGCGCGAACAGGGGACGTTGTGTGGACTTTCTTT,CASSLARTGDVVWTFF
TRBV6-6,TRBJ2-2,-,TRBD1,TGTGCCAGCAGTGGGACAGGGGGCAGGACCGGGGAGCTGTTTTTT,CASSGTGGRTGELFF
TRBV7-8,TRBJ1-1,-,TRBD1,TGTGCCAGCAGCGTCGACAGGGGGGACACTGAAGCTTTCTTT,CASSVDRGDTEAFF
TRBV7-2,TRBJ1-2,-,TRBD1,TGTGCCAGCAGCGGCCGGGACAGGGGAGTGAATGGCTACACCTTC,CASSGRDRGVNGYTF
TRBV2,TRBJ2-2,few,TRBD2,TGTGCCAGCACGAAGAGCGGGAGAGGCGGGGAGCTGTTTTTT,CASTKSGRGGELFF
TRBV5-1,TRBJ1-2,-,TRBD1,TGCGCCAGCAGCTCAACCGGGACAGAGGGGTATGGCTACACCTTC,CASSSTGTEGYGYTF
TRBV14,TRBJ2-7,-,-,TGTGCCAGCAGGACAGACAGAGAATACGAGCAGTACTTC,CASRTDREYEQYF
TRBV27,TRBJ2-7,-,-,TGTGCCAGCCGCCGTGCGGGTTCTTCCTACGAGCAGTACTTC,CASRRAGSSYEQYF
TRBV9,TRBJ1-1,-,-,TGTGCCAGCAGCGCGACAGCGAACACTGAAGCTTTCTTT,CASSATANTEAFF
TRBV4-1,TRBJ2-7,few,TRBD1,TGCGCCAGCAGTCGGGACAGTGGCTACGAGCAGTACTTC,CASSRDSGYEQYF
TRBV4-1,TRBJ1-6,-,TRBD1,TGCGCCAGCAGTGACAGGGACTCCTATAATTCACCCCTCCACTTT,CASSDRDSYNSPLHF
TRBV7-9,TRBJ1-2,-,-,TGTGCCAGCAGCATCGACAGGAACTATGGCTACACCTTC,CASSIDRNYGYTF
TRBV7-9,TRBJ2-2,once,-,TGTGCCGGGGAGGACACCGGGGAGCTGTTTTTT,CAGEDTGELFF
TRBV6-1,TRBJ1-2,once,TRBD1,TGTGCCAGCAGTGACCCCTCGGGACAGAACTATGGCTACACCTTC,CASSDPSGQNYGYTF
TRBV27,TRBJ2-5,-,TRBD2,TGTGCCAGCAGTCGGCGGGAGGGCCGGCAAGAGACCCAGTACTTC,CASSRREGRQETQYF
TRBV5-4,TRBJ2-1,-,TRBD2,TGTGCCAGCAGCTTCCTAACGGGAGGGTCAAATGAGCAGTTCTTC,CASSFLTGGSNEQFF
TRBV30,TRBJ2-6,-,-,TGTGCCTGGAATAGGGTCGGGGCCAACGTCCTGACTTTC,CAWNRVGANVLTF
TRBV18,TRBJ2-1,-,TRBD2,TGTGCCAGCTCACCAAGGACTAGCGGGAGTGGTGAGCAGTTCTTC,CASSPRTSGSGEQFF
TRBV5-1,TRBJ2-3,-,-,TGCGCCAGCAGAGGGGGTACGGTGGCAGATACGCAGTATTTT,CASRGGTVADTQYF
TRBV2,TRBJ2-2,few,TRBD2,TGTGCCAGCAGGCCAGCGGGAGTGGACGGGGAGCTGTTTTTT,CASRPAGVDGELFF
TRBV18,TRBJ1-5,-,TRBD1,TGTGCCAGCTCACGTGGGGACAGAACCCGTAGCAATCAGCCCCAGCATTTT,CASSRGDRTRSNQPQHF
TRBV4-1,TRBJ2-5,few,-,TGCGCCAGCAGCCAACAAACCCGGGACGGAGAGACCCAGTACTTC,CASSQQTRDGETQYF
TRBV15,TRBJ2-1,-,-,TGTGCCACCAGCAGAGATGGGCCGAAACGAGTAGGCAATGAGCAGTTCTTC,CATSRDGPKRVGNEQFF